Listed here are 19 T cell receptor beta chains from one sample, sequenced in a study of cytotoxic CD8 clonotypes in ibrutinib-treated CLL. The assay was immunoSEQ multiplex PCR, and TCRdb's table has in-frame clones only and misses some. Of over 95,000 clones listed, 58% are singletons. The source material was PBMCs, sampled after 24 months of ibrutinib treatment. Receptors originate from a human donor with chronic lymphocytic leukemia.

This clone was observed a single time. The V call is TRBV29-1, the J call TRBJ1-5; D not resolved. The CDR3 sequence is 12 residues long. The V end lost 4 bases, the J end lost 2 bases, and 6 bases lay between the germline ends. Germline V gene sequence: CDR1 SQVTM, CDR2 ANQGSEA. CDR3 coding DNA: TGCAGCGTTGCTGAAGGCAATCAGCCCCAGCATTTT. It encodes CSVAEGNQPQHF.

In its sample, this clone was seen a few times. The CDR3 sequence is CATSRERQGYEQYF. CDR3 DNA sequence: TGTGCCACCAGCAGAGAACGACAGGGGTACGAGCAGTACTTC. J is TRBJ2-7 and V is TRBV15, with TRBD1 matching 8 bases. V lost 0 bases, J lost 4 bases, and 2 bases stayed unmatched. This CDR3 contains 14 residues. Per the germline V gene, CDR1 is LNHNV and CDR2 is YYDKDF (reference sequence).

This clone was found a few times. At one end, the junction sequence differs from germline, possibly due to a read error. The J gene is TRBJ2-7, the V gene TRBV2, with a weak D call TRBD1 (5 bases). The germline gives CDR1 SNHLY, CDR2 FYNNEI. The CDR3 is 13 residues long. CDR3 nucleotides: TGTGCTAGCACACAGGAACAGATCCACGAGCAGTACTTC. It codes for CASTQEQIHEQYF.

This clone showed up just once. The chain has TRBV30 and TRBJ2-3, with a possible D match to TRBD1 (6 bases). The CDR3 runs to 14 residues. V was pared by 2 bases and J by 2 bases, with 11 bases between. The germline CDR1 and CDR2 sequences are GTSNPN and SVGIG (reference sequence). The CDR3 protein is CAWSSDRPTDTQYF. The CDR3 DNA reads as TGTGCCTGGAGTTCGGACAGACCCACAGATACGCAGTATTTT.

V usage is TRBV2 and J usage is TRBJ1-5, with D uncertain. The CDR3 extends over 14 amino acids. CDR1 and CDR2 (germline): SNHLY, FYNNEI. Trimming shortened V by 4 bases and J by 3 bases, and 10 bases separated the two germline ends. CDR3 sequence (DNA): TGTGCCAGCAGTGGCCGGGGTCTCAATCAGCCCCAGCATTTT. The encoded protein is CASSGRGLNQPQHF.

This clone was observed a handful of times. The V and J genes are TRBV19 and TRBJ1-2; a possible D gene is TRBD1 (6 bases). Germline assignment: CDR1 LNHDA and CDR2 SQIVND (reference sequence). Trimming cost V 4 bases and J 6 bases, with 12 bases left between them. This CDR3 has 13 amino acids. In nucleotides, the CDR3 is TGTGCCAGTAGTAGGGGGGGGCTTGATGGCTACACCTTC. Translated: CASSRGGLDGYTF.

The sample holds a few counts of this clone. This sequence joins TRBV25-1 and TRBJ2-5, with D perhaps TRBD1 (5 bases). Germline values: CDR1 MGHDK, CDR2 SYGVNS. The CDR3 covers 10 residues. V was pared by 3 bases and J by 10 bases, with 6 bases between. CDR3 amino acids: CASSDRVQYF. The CDR3 DNA sequence: TGTGCCAGCAGTGACAGGGTCCAGTACTTC.

This clone was detected ten times or more. CDR3 amino acids: CASSPHRDDGYTF. CDR3 bases: TGTGCCAGCTCACCCCACAGGGACGACGGCTACACCTTC. This sequence joins TRBV18 and TRBJ1-2; TRBD1 might be the D (6 bases). CDR3 size: 13 residues. Germline V gives CDR1 KGHSH, CDR2 LQKENI. V lost 3 bases and J 8 bases, leaving 13 bases between the germline ends. The whole variable domain, filled in from reference TRBV18 and TRBJ1-2, reads NAGVMQNPRHLVRRRGQEARLRCSPMKGHSHVYWYRQLPEEGLKFMVYLQKENIIDESGMPKERFSAEFPKEGPSILRIQQVVRGDSAAYFCASSPHRDDGYTFGSGTRLTVV.

This clone was detected only a few times. CDR3 protein: CASSEAILTAGNYGYTF. The DNA of the CDR3 is TGTGCCAGCAGTGAAGCGATTTTGACAGCAGGCAACTATGGCTACACCTTC. The rearrangement links TRBV6-1 to TRBJ1-2; D possibly corresponds to TRBD1 (5 bases). Trimming cost V 0 bases and J 2 bases, with 16 bases left between them. The CDR3 contains 17 residues. Germline V gene sequence: CDR1 MNHNS, CDR2 SASEGT.

V usage is TRBV11-3 and J usage is TRBJ2-7; the D is unclear. Trimming stripped 4 bases from V and 3 bases from J, with 4 bases between. The CDR3 loop spans 11 amino acids. The germline gives CDR1 SGHNT, CDR2 YENEEA. The CDR3 DNA reads as TGTGCCAGCAGCTGGGACTACGAGCAGTACTTC. Translation: CASSWDYEQYF.

This clone has only a few counts. The rearrangement joins TRBV29-1 to TRBJ1-2; weak D call: TRBD1 (6 bases). This CDR3 comprises 15 residues. Germline V lookup: CDR1 SQVTM, CDR2 ANQGSEA. V dropped 4 bases and J dropped 8 bases, with 23 bases sitting between them. CDR3 DNA sequence: TGCAGCGTTGTCTATTGGGGACAACAAGGGCACGGCTACACCTTC. Translating gives CSVVYWGQQGHGYTF.

The chain links TRBV20-1 to TRBJ2-7; D tentatively fits TRBD1 or TRBD2 (5 bases each). Trimming cost V 5 bases and J 6 bases, with 11 bases left between them. Per germline, CDR1 DFQATT and CDR2 SNEGSKA (reference sequence). CDR3 length equals 11 residues. The CDR3 DNA reads as TGCAGTGCTCTCGGGGCCGTCGAGCAGTACTTC. It specifies CSALGAVEQYF.

The gene calls are TRBV15 and TRBJ1-4; D remains ambiguous. The V and J ends lost 5 bases and 7 bases respectively, with 14 bases between them. This CDR3 is built from 14 residues. The germline CDR1 and CDR2 sequences are LNHNV and YYDKDF (reference sequence). CDR3 bases: TGTGCCACCAGCCCCTGGGGAGGGAGTGAAAAACTGTTTTTT. It is translated as CATSPWGGSEKLFF. Variable domain in full (rest from reference TRBV15 and TRBJ1-4): DAMVIQNPRYQVTQFGKPVTLSCSQTLNHNVMYWYQQKSSQAPKLLFHYYDKDFNNEADTPDNFQSRRPNTSFCFLDIRSPGLGDTAMYLCATSPWGGSEKLFFGSGTQLSVL.

The V gene is TRBV18, the J gene TRBJ2-6, with D unresolved. Germline CDR1 KGHSH, CDR2 LQKENI. V lost 3 bases, J lost 1 base, and 16 bases lay in between. This CDR3 is built from 18 residues. The CDR3 sequence is CASSPVYIRSSGANVLTF. In DNA form, the CDR3 reads TGTGCCAGCTCACCGGTCTACATAAGGAGTTCTGGGGCCAACGTCCTGACTTTC.

V is TRBV5-4 and J is TRBJ2-5, with 11 bases identical to TRBD2. With V trimmed by 5 bases and J by 5 bases, 11 bases remained unmatched. Germline V lookup: CDR1 SGHNT, CDR2 YYREEE (reference sequence). The CDR3 is 16 residues long. CDR3: CASSSLVAGGPETQYF. As DNA, the CDR3 is TGTGCCAGCAGTTCTTTAGTAGCGGGGGGGCCTGAGACCCAGTACTTC. Full variable domain (missing parts from reference TRBV5-4 and TRBJ2-5): ETGVTQSPTHLIKTRGQQVTLRCSSQSGHNTVSWYQQALGQGPQFIFQYYREEENGRGNFPPRFSGLQFPNYSSELNVNALELDDSALYLCASSSLVAGGPETQYFGPGTRLLVL.

CDR3 in DNA: TGTGCCAGCAGAAGGACAGGGGAGATTGGCTACACCTTC. Translation gives CASRRTGEIGYTF. The chain uses TRBV6-1 and TRBJ1-2; 9 bases align to TRBD1. The CDR3 extends over 13 amino acids. Per germline, CDR1 MNHNS and CDR2 SASEGT. The junction had 6 bases not matched to a gene; V was cut back by 6 bases and J by 7 bases.

This clone was observed a handful of times. V is TRBV6-5 and J is TRBJ2-7, with TRBD2 as a possible D gene (6 bases). The CDR3 is made up of 14 amino acids. Germline CDR1 and CDR2: MNHEY and SVGAGI. The V and J ends lost 0 bases and 5 bases respectively, with 11 bases between them. CDR3 loop: CASSYSSGEHEQYF. CDR3 coding DNA: TGTGCCAGCAGTTACTCTTCGGGGGAGCACGAGCAGTACTTC.

Of note for this clone: Other DNA sequences of this sample code for an identical CDR3. This chain links TRBV29-1 with TRBJ1-1, with D possibly being TRBD1 (5 bases). Trimming took 4 bases from V and 4 from J, leaving 13 bases between them. Germline lookup yields CDR1 SQVTM and CDR2 ANQGSEA. CDR3 length: 13 amino acids. This CDR3 reads CSVARGAGTEAFF. CDR3 in DNA: TGCAGCGTTGCAAGAGGGGCTGGCACTGAAGCTTTCTTT.

The chain links TRBV7-9 to TRBJ1-2; D is undetermined. The CDR3 has 16 amino acids. CDR1 is SEHNR, CDR2 FQNEAQ, per germline (reference sequence). Trimming pared 3 bases from V and 1 base from J, leaving 15 bases between. The CDR3 protein is CASSLDATPFNYGYTF. DNA for the CDR3: TGTGCCAGCAGCTTGGACGCAACACCGTTTAACTATGGCTACACCTTC.